This T cell receptor (beta chain) was found in a study of T cell responses to AZD1222 COVID-19 vaccine. Study results and limitations: Baseline seropositivity characterized only a handful of AZD1222 recipients.

Germline V CDR1 and CDR2: SGDLS, YYNGEE. Trimming left V 3 bases short and J 0 bases short, with 13 bases between. CDR3 length equals 16 residues. The table came from immunoSEQ multiplex PCR; TCRdb's copy has only in-frame clones and leaves some out. The data show about 140,000 clones, 85% to 95% seen once. With regard to this clone: Its antigen is undetermined.

This sequence originates from an adult in good health. The sample consisted of peripheral blood, taken on day 0 of MenACWY control vaccination. This chain uses TRBV9 with TRBJ1-3, with D hard to call. The CDR3: CASSETSLFSGNTIYF. The CDR3 DNA is TGTGCCAGCAGCGAGACCTCGCTCTTCTCTGGAAACACCATATATTTT.